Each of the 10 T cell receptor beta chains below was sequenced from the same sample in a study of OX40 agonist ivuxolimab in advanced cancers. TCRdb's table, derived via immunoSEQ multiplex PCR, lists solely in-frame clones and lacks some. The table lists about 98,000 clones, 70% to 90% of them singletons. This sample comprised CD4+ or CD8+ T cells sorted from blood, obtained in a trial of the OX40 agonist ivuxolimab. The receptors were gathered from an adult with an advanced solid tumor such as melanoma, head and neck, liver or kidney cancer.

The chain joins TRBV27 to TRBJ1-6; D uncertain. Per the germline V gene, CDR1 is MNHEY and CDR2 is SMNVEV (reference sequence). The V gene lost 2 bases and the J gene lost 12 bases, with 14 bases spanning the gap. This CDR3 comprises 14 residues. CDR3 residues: CASSLGQVEGPLHF. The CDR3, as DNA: TGTGCCAGCAGTTTAGGGCAGGTGGAAGGACCCCTCCACTTT.

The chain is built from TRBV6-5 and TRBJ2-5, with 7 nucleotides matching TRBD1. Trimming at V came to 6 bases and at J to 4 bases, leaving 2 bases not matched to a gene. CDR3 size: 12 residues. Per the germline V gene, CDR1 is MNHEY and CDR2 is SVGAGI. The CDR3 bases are TGTGCCAGCAGGACAGGGAGAGAGACCCAGTACTTC. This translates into CASRTGRETQYF.

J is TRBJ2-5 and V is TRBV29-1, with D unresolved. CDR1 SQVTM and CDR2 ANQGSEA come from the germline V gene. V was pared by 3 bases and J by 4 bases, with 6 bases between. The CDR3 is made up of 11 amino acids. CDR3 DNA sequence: TGCAGCGTTGATTGGGGAGAGACCCAGTACTTC. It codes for CSVDWGETQYF.

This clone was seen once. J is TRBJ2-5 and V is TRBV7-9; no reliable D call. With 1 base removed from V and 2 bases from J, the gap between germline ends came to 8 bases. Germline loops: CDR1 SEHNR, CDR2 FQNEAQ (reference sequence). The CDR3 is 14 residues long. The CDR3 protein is CASSLVATQETQYF. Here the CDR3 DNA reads TGTGCCAGCAGCTTAGTTGCGACGCAAGAGACCCAGTACTTC.

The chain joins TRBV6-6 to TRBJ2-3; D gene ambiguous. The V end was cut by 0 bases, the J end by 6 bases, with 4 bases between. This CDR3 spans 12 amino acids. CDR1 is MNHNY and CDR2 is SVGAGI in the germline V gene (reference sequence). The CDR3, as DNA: TGTGCCAGCAGTTACTCGAGCGATACGCAGTATTTT. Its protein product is CASSYSSDTQYF.

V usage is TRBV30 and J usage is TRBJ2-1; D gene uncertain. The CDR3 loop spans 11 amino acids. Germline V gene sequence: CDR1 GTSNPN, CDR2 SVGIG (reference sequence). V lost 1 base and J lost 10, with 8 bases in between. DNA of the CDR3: TGTGCCTGGAGTGACCGCCGAGAGCAGTTCTTC. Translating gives CAWSDRREQFF.

CDR3 coding DNA: TGTGCCAGCAGCTCGGCCGGGACCCAGTACTTC. Protein sequence: CASSSAGTQYF. The chain carries TRBV7-2 and TRBJ2-5, with D unclear. Per germline, CDR1 SGHTA and CDR2 FQGNSA. The CDR3 spans 11 residues. V was cut by 4 bases and J by 7 bases, with 7 bases left in between.

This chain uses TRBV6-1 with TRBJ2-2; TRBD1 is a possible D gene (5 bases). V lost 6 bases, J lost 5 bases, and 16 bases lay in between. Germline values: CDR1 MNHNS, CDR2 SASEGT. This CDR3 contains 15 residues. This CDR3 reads CASREQGIGTGELFF. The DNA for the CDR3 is TGTGCCAGCAGGGAGCAGGGAATCGGAACCGGGGAGCTGTTTTTT.

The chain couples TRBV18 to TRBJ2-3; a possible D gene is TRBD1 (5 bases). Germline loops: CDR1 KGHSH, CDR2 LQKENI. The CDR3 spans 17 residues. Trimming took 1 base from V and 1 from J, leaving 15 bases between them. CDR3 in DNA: TGTGCCAGCTCACCACTGGGGCTAGGTCCCGGCACAGATACGCAGTATTTT. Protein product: CASSPLGLGPGTDTQYF.

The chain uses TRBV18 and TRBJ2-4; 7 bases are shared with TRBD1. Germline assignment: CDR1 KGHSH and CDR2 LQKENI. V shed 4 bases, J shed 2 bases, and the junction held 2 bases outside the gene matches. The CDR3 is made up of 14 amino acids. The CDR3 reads CASSRQGSKNIQYF. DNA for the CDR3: TGTGCCAGCTCACGACAGGGATCCAAAAACATTCAGTACTTC.